The rows below give T cell receptor beta chains drawn from one sample of a study of OX40 agonist ivuxolimab in advanced cancers. The table came from immunoSEQ multiplex PCR; TCRdb's copy has only in-frame clones and leaves some out. This sample has some 50,000 clones, with 75% to 80% found just once. Sequencing was performed on CD4+ or CD8+ T cells sorted from blood, taken in a trial of the OX40 agonist ivuxolimab. These receptor sequences come from an adult with an advanced solid tumor such as melanoma, head and neck, liver or kidney cancer. Each CDR3 is given with its conserved first and last residue. D genes are given only for firm matches. Clone size is stated in some rows and not others, as once, few, many or a class when expanded.

v_call: TRBV9
j_call: TRBJ1-2
d_call: .
clone_size: .
cdr3_nt: TGTGCCAGCAGCGAGGGCCAGGATGGCTACACCTTC
cdr3_aa: CASSEGQDGYTF

v_call: TRBV10-3
j_call: TRBJ2-1
d_call: .
clone_size: once
cdr3_nt: TGTGCCATCAGTGGGGCAGCGGTCATGTCCTACAATGAGCAGTTCTTC
cdr3_aa: CAISGAAVMSYNEQFF

v_call: TRBV14
j_call: TRBJ2-2
d_call: .
clone_size: .
cdr3_nt: TGTGCCAGCAGCCAAGATTCCACTAGCTGGAACACCGGGGAGCTGTTTTTT
cdr3_aa: CASSQDSTSWNTGELFF

v_call: TRBV6-5
j_call: TRBJ2-7
d_call: TRBD1
clone_size: .
cdr3_nt: TGTGCCAGCAGGGACAGGATCTCCTACGAGCAGTACTTC
cdr3_aa: CASRDRISYEQYF

v_call: TRBV27
j_call: TRBJ2-7
d_call: .
clone_size: .
cdr3_nt: TGTGCCAGCAGCTGGGCGGGGCCAGCCGGGACCTCCTACGAGCAGTACTTC
cdr3_aa: CASSWAGPAGTSYEQYF

v_call: TRBV6-6
j_call: TRBJ1-3
d_call: .
clone_size: .
cdr3_nt: TGTGCCAGCAGTTACGGGCCGGGCGCGAACACCATATATTTT
cdr3_aa: CASSYGPGANTIYF

v_call: TRBV15
j_call: TRBJ2-1
d_call: .
clone_size: .
cdr3_nt: TGTGCCACCAGCAGAGTTTCTAGCTACAATGAGCAGTTCTTC
cdr3_aa: CATSRVSSYNEQFF

v_call: TRBV2
j_call: TRBJ2-6
d_call: .
clone_size: .
cdr3_nt: TGTGCCGGAGGGGGGGACAGAGACTCTGGGGCCAACGTCCTGACTTTC
cdr3_aa: CAGGGDRDSGANVLTF

v_call: TRBV7-9
j_call: TRBJ1-4
d_call: .
clone_size: once
cdr3_nt: TGTGCCAGCAGCGACAACCGTGGAGGTGAAAAACTGTTTTTT
cdr3_aa: CASSDNRGGEKLFF

v_call: TRBV15
j_call: TRBJ2-5
d_call: .
clone_size: .
cdr3_nt: TGTGCCACCAGTCCCGTCTGGGGGGAGTCTAATCAAGAGACCCAGTACTTC
cdr3_aa: CATSPVWGESNQETQYF

v_call: TRBV2
j_call: TRBJ2-2
d_call: TRBD2
clone_size: few
cdr3_nt: TGTGCCAGCAGTTGGGGCGGCGGGAGGGTGACCGGGGAGCTGTTTTTT
cdr3_aa: CASSWGGGRVTGELFF

v_call: TRBV13
j_call: TRBJ2-7
d_call: .
clone_size: once
cdr3_nt: TGTGCCAGCAGCTTAGGCGGGGATTCCTACGAGCAGTACTTC
cdr3_aa: CASSLGGDSYEQYF

v_call: TRBV11-2
j_call: TRBJ2-5
d_call: .
clone_size: few
cdr3_nt: TGTGCCAGCAGCTTCAGTTGGGTCCAAGAGACCCAGTACTTC
cdr3_aa: CASSFSWVQETQYF

v_call: TRBV5-1
j_call: TRBJ1-2
d_call: TRBD1
clone_size: .
cdr3_nt: TGCGCCAGCAGCGGGGACAGACGTTTAAACTATGGCTACACCTTC
cdr3_aa: CASSGDRRLNYGYTF

v_call: TRBV6-5
j_call: TRBJ1-2
d_call: .
clone_size: .
cdr3_nt: TGTGCCAGCAGTTACGGCCAGCCCTATGGCTACACCTTC
cdr3_aa: CASSYGQPYGYTF

v_call: TRBV6-5
j_call: TRBJ1-1
d_call: .
clone_size: .
cdr3_nt: TGTGCCAGCAGTTACTCTACCGGCAACACTGAAGCTTTCTTT
cdr3_aa: CASSYSTGNTEAFF

v_call: TRBV19
j_call: TRBJ1-2
d_call: .
clone_size: .
cdr3_nt: TGTGCCAGTAGTATAGGTGGGGGGCTTGGAGATGGCTACACCTTC
cdr3_aa: CASSIGGGLGDGYTF

v_call: TRBV2
j_call: TRBJ2-5
d_call: TRBD1
clone_size: .
cdr3_nt: TGTGCCAGCAGTGTACGACAGGGGGAAGAGACCCAGTACTTC
cdr3_aa: CASSVRQGEETQYF

v_call: TRBV19
j_call: TRBJ2-1
d_call: .
clone_size: .
cdr3_nt: TGTGCCACAGTAGCGTACAATGAGCAGTTCTTC
cdr3_aa: CATVAYNEQFF

v_call: TRBV4-1
j_call: TRBJ2-7
d_call: .
clone_size: .
cdr3_nt: TGCGCCAGCAGCCGAACCCCCCGGGGCGAGCAGTACTTC
cdr3_aa: CASSRTPRGEQYF

v_call: TRBV27
j_call: TRBJ1-5
d_call: TRBD1
clone_size: .
cdr3_nt: TGTGCCACCGGACAGGGACGTGGGCAGCCCCAGCATTTT
cdr3_aa: CATGQGRGQPQHF

v_call: TRBV12-5
j_call: TRBJ2-3
d_call: .
clone_size: once
cdr3_nt: TGTGCTAGTGGTTTCTCGACAGATACGCAGTATTTT
cdr3_aa: CASGFSTDTQYF

v_call: TRBV11-3
j_call: TRBJ1-1
d_call: .
clone_size: .
cdr3_nt: TGTGCCAGCAGCCAAGACTCCTACACTGAAGCTTTCTTT
cdr3_aa: CASSQDSYTEAFF

v_call: TRBV6-5
j_call: TRBJ2-7
d_call: .
clone_size: .
cdr3_nt: TGTGCCAGCAGTTCCTCCGGGGTGGGGGCCTACGAGCAGTACTTC
cdr3_aa: CASSSSGVGAYEQYF

v_call: TRBV4-1
j_call: TRBJ2-7
d_call: .
clone_size: .
cdr3_nt: TGCGCCAGCAGGAAGGGGGAGACCTACGAGCAGTACTTC
cdr3_aa: CASRKGETYEQYF

v_call: TRBV7-9
j_call: TRBJ1-3
d_call: .
clone_size: .
cdr3_nt: TGTGCCAGCAGCCCCCCGATGCGGGAAGGAAACACCATATATTTT
cdr3_aa: CASSPPMREGNTIYF

v_call: TRBV30
j_call: TRBJ1-3
d_call: .
clone_size: .
cdr3_nt: TGTGCCTGGAGTAGTCTCCCAGTAGGCTCTGGAAACACCATATATTTT
cdr3_aa: CAWSSLPVGSGNTIYF

v_call: TRBV4-3
j_call: TRBJ1-2
d_call: .
clone_size: .
cdr3_nt: TGCGCCAGCAGCCAAGATGCGGGGGACTATGGCTACACCTTC
cdr3_aa: CASSQDAGDYGYTF

v_call: TRBV5-4
j_call: TRBJ2-2
d_call: .
clone_size: .
cdr3_nt: TGTGCCAGCAGCTTGTTTGGAGAGCCCACCGGGGAGCTGTTTTTT
cdr3_aa: CASSLFGEPTGELFF

v_call: TRBV30
j_call: TRBJ2-7
d_call: .
clone_size: .
cdr3_nt: TGTGCCTGGAGTGTAAGAGGGGTAGACTACGAGCAGTACTTC
cdr3_aa: CAWSVRGVDYEQYF

v_call: TRBV5-6
j_call: TRBJ2-7
d_call: .
clone_size: .
cdr3_nt: TGTGCCAGCAGCTGGGAACAGAGGGAGCAGTACTTC
cdr3_aa: CASSWEQREQYF

v_call: TRBV5-1
j_call: TRBJ1-1
d_call: TRBD1
clone_size: .
cdr3_nt: TGCGCCAGCAGCTCCGGGGACAGGGGGGTTGGTGGCACTGAAGCTTTCTTT
cdr3_aa: CASSSGDRGVGGTEAFF

v_call: TRBV19
j_call: TRBJ1-4
d_call: .
clone_size: .
cdr3_nt: TGTGCCAGTAAGGTCAGCGGGAGTAATGAAAAACTGTTTTTT
cdr3_aa: CASKVSGSNEKLFF

v_call: TRBV5-1
j_call: TRBJ2-1
d_call: .
clone_size: .
cdr3_nt: TGCGCCAGCAGCCCCGGACAGAGTTTTTACAATGAGCAGTTCTTC
cdr3_aa: CASSPGQSFYNEQFF

v_call: TRBV5-1
j_call: TRBJ2-3
d_call: .
clone_size: .
cdr3_nt: TGCGCCAGCAGCTTGGCTGTTAGCACAGATACGCAGTATTTT
cdr3_aa: CASSLAVSTDTQYF

v_call: TRBV28
j_call: TRBJ1-2
d_call: .
clone_size: few
cdr3_nt: TGTGCCAGCAGTTTATCGCTTGAGGGTTGGGGCTACACCTTC
cdr3_aa: CASSLSLEGWGYTF

v_call: TRBV10-3
j_call: TRBJ2-1
d_call: TRBD1
clone_size: .
cdr3_nt: TGTGCCATCAGTGAAAGGGACAGCTCCTACAATGAGCAGTTCTTC
cdr3_aa: CAISERDSSYNEQFF

v_call: TRBV20-1
j_call: TRBJ1-2
d_call: .
clone_size: once
cdr3_nt: TGCAGTGCTCCAGGGGTCTATGGCTACACCTTC
cdr3_aa: CSAPGVYGYTF

v_call: TRBV2
j_call: TRBJ1-2
d_call: .
clone_size: .
cdr3_nt: TGTGCCAGCAGTGGGGGTCAGGGCACCAGTGGCTACACCTTC
cdr3_aa: CASSGGQGTSGYTF

v_call: TRBV5-4
j_call: TRBJ1-2
d_call: .
clone_size: .
cdr3_nt: TGTGCCAGCAGCTATGGTCTAGAGGGACTAAACTATGGCTACACCTTC
cdr3_aa: CASSYGLEGLNYGYTF

v_call: TRBV4-1
j_call: TRBJ1-2
d_call: TRBD1
clone_size: .
cdr3_nt: TGCGCCAGCAGCCATCTTCAGGGGGGTCAGGCCTATGGCTACACCTTC
cdr3_aa: CASSHLQGGQAYGYTF

v_call: TRBV19
j_call: TRBJ2-5
d_call: .
clone_size: .
cdr3_nt: TGTGCCAGTAGTACATCTTCGACAGGAGGGGAGACCCAGTACTTC
cdr3_aa: CASSTSSTGGETQYF

v_call: TRBV28
j_call: TRBJ2-7
d_call: .
clone_size: few
cdr3_nt: TGTGCCAGCAGTTTGGGACCCTTGGAGCAGTACTTC
cdr3_aa: CASSLGPLEQYF

v_call: TRBV5-6
j_call: TRBJ2-1
d_call: TRBD2
clone_size: .
cdr3_nt: TGTGCCAGCAGCGGGGGTAGCGGGAGGGATGAGCAGTTCTTC
cdr3_aa: CASSGGSGRDEQFF

v_call: TRBV7-8
j_call: TRBJ2-3
d_call: TRBD2
clone_size: once
cdr3_nt: TGTGCCAGCAGCCCCCGACTAGCGGGAGTGGCAGATACGCAGTATTTT
cdr3_aa: CASSPRLAGVADTQYF

v_call: TRBV7-2
j_call: TRBJ2-3
d_call: TRBD1
clone_size: .
cdr3_nt: TGTGCCAGCAGGGAACAGACAGGGCCAGATACGCAGTATTTT
cdr3_aa: CASREQTGPDTQYF

v_call: TRBV7-2
j_call: TRBJ2-2
d_call: TRBD1
clone_size: .
cdr3_nt: TGTGCCAGCAGCCAGGGACAGGTCGCGAACACCGGGGAGCTGTTTTTT
cdr3_aa: CASSQGQVANTGELFF

v_call: TRBV7-2
j_call: TRBJ2-1
d_call: .
clone_size: .
cdr3_nt: TGTGCCAGCAGCTTAGAAGGGCTCGCCTACAATGAGCAGTTCTTC
cdr3_aa: CASSLEGLAYNEQFF

v_call: TRBV18
j_call: TRBJ1-5
d_call: TRBD1
clone_size: .
cdr3_nt: TGTGCCAGCTCACCGGGACAGGCCTTTAGCAATCAGCCCCAGCATTTT
cdr3_aa: CASSPGQAFSNQPQHF

v_call: TRBV5-1
j_call: TRBJ2-2
d_call: TRBD2
clone_size: .
cdr3_nt: TGCGCCAGCAGCTTCACTTATGGCGGGGGAAGGGAGCTGTTTTTT
cdr3_aa: CASSFTYGGGRELFF

v_call: TRBV7-2
j_call: TRBJ2-7
d_call: TRBD2
clone_size: .
cdr3_nt: TGTGCCAGCAGCCACGCACTAGCGAAAGACTCCTACGAGCAGTACTTC
cdr3_aa: CASSHALAKDSYEQYF

v_call: TRBV2
j_call: TRBJ2-7
d_call: TRBD1
clone_size: .
cdr3_nt: TGTGCCAGCAGTAAAGGACAGGGACGTATAGGATACGAGCAGTACTTC
cdr3_aa: CASSKGQGRIGYEQYF

v_call: TRBV7-9
j_call: TRBJ2-6
d_call: .
clone_size: few
cdr3_nt: TGTGCCAGCAGCTTAGGGGGAGCAGTCGGGGCCAACGTCCTGACTTTC
cdr3_aa: CASSLGGAVGANVLTF

v_call: TRBV5-1
j_call: TRBJ2-7
d_call: .
clone_size: .
cdr3_nt: TGCGCCAGCAGCCTCCGTGCGGCCTTGGTGACGACCTCCTACGAGCAGTACTTC
cdr3_aa: CASSLRAALVTTSYEQYF